This TCR beta chain emerged from a study of OX40 agonist ivuxolimab in advanced cancers. Study context: Allowance was made for prior anti-PD-1, anti-PD-L1 or anti-CTLA-4 therapy, and about 37% had some. Three individuals attained partial responses, comprising one hepatocellular carcinoma case and two cutaneous melanoma cases. Study conclusions and caveats: CD8+ T cells showed, on average, more clonal expansion than CD4+ cells.

To note about this clone: Its matching antigen is unknown.

Systemic immunosuppression or a history of autoimmune disease excluded patients. V was pared by 7 bases and J by 6 bases, with 10 bases between. Germline values: CDR1 MDHEN, CDR2 SYDVKM. CDR3 size: 12 residues. The protocol was immunoSEQ multiplex PCR, while the TCRdb copy is restricted to in-frame clones and leaves out a portion. The sample shows about 80,000 clones, about 93% of them seen only once. This sequence was found in an adult with an advanced solid tumor such as melanoma, head and neck, liver or kidney cancer. The chain is built from TRBV28 and TRBJ1-5; D call uncertain. Material: CD4+ or CD8+ T cells sorted from blood, obtained in a trial of the OX40 agonist ivuxolimab. The CDR3 DNA follows: TGTGCCAGCAAGTTGCGGAGTCAGCCCCAGCATTTT. The encoded protein is CASKLRSQPQHF. Filled out from reference TRBV28 and TRBJ1-5, the complete variable domain reads DVKVTQSSRYLVKRTGEKVFLECVQDMDHENMFWYRQDPGLGLRLIYFSYDVKMKEKGDIPEGYSVSREKKERFSLILESASTNQTSMYLCASKLRSQPQHFGDGTRLSIL.